The next 2 T cell receptor beta chains were all read from a single sample in a study of neoadjuvant anti-PD-1 for oral cavity cancer. The method was immunoSEQ multiplex PCR; TCRdb's version includes in-frame clones alone and lacks a portion of them. Of approximately 8,000 clones in the sample, over 40% were seen once. Sequenced material: tumor tissue, taken before nivolumab (anti-PD-1) treatment. These receptors were obtained from a person aged 35-80 years with oral cavity squamous cell carcinoma.

The rearrangement uses TRBV11-2 and TRBJ2-5; TRBD2 matches 11 bases. The CDR3 has 16 residues. The V gene's germline CDR1 is SGHAT and CDR2 FQNNGV. Trimming cost V 4 bases and J 3 bases; bases outside gene matches: 7. CDR3 nucleotides: TGTGCCAGCAGCTCCGGACTAGCGGGCGCAGAAGAGACCCAGTACTTC. Amino acids: CASSSGLAGAEETQYF.

This chain connects TRBV7-3 to TRBJ2-1; the match to TRBD2 covers 16 bases. The germline V gene has CDR1 SGHTA and CDR2 FQGTGA. The CDR3 is made up of 15 amino acids. J lost 8 bases, V lost 2 bases, and 0 bases had no gene match. The CDR3 sequence is CASSLGTSGRDEQFF. The DNA for the CDR3 is TGTGCCAGCAGCTTAGGGACTAGCGGGAGGGATGAGCAGTTCTTC.